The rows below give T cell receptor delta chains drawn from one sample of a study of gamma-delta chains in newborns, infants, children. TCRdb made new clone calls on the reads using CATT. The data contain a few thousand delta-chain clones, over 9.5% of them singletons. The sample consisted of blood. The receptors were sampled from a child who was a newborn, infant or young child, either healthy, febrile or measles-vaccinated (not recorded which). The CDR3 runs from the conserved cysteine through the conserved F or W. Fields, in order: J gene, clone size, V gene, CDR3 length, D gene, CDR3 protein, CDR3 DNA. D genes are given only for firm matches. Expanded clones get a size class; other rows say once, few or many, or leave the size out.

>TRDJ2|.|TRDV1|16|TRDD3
CALGELLLGDTAQPFF
TGTGCTCTTGGGGAACTCCTACTGGGGGATACAGCACAACCCTTCTTT
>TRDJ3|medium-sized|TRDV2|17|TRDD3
CACDTQGDTWDTRQMFF
TGTGCCTGTGACACCCAGGGGGATACCTGGGACACCCGACAGATGTTTTTC
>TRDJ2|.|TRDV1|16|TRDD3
CALGELLLGDTAQLFF
TGTGCTCTTGGGGAACTCCTACTGGGGGATACAGCACAACTCTTCTTT
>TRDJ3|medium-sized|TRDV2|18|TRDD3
CACDSLLGGSWDTRQMFF
TGTGCCTGTGACTCCCTACTGGGGGGCTCCTGGGACACCCGACAGATGTTTTTC
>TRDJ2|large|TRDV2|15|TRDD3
CACDTGGALTAQLFF
TGTGCCTGTGACACTGGGGGAGCTTTGACAGCACAACTCTTCTTT
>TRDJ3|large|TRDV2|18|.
CACDTGDAFSWDTRQMFF
TGTGCCTGTGACACCGGGGATGCTTTCTCCTGGGACACCCGACAGATGTTTTTC
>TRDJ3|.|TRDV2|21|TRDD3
CACDTVTTGGYSPRDTRQMFF
TGTGCCTGTGACACCGTCACGACTGGGGGATACTCCCCGCGGGACACCCGACAGATGTTTTTC
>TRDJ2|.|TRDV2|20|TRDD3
CACDTVRWGIRRTSTTQLFF
TGTGCCTGTGACACGGTGAGGTGGGGGATACGCCGAACTTCGACAACACAACTCTTCTTT
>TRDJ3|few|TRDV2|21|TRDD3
CACDTGLGGYTSSWDTRQMFF
TGTGCCTGTGACACCGGTCTTGGGGGATACACTAGCTCCTGGGACACCCGACAGATGTTTTTC
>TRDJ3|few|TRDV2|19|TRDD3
CACDLLGDPDSWATRQMFF
TGTGCCTGTGACTTACTGGGGGACCCGGACTCCTGGGCCACCCGACAGATGTTTTTC
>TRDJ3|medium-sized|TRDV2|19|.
CACDTWGSSSSWDTRQMFF
TGTGCCTGTGACACCTGGGGATCCTCGAGCTCCTGGGACACCCGACAGATGTTTTTC
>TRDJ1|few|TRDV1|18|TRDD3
CALGKRRTGGLCTDKLIF
TGTGCTCTTGGGAAGCGGCGTACTGGGGGACTCTGCACCGATAAACTCATCTTT
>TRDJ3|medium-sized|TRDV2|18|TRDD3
CACDTGGYASWDTRQMFF
TGTGCCTGTGACACCGGGGGATACGCGTCCTGGGACACCCGACAGATGTTTTTC
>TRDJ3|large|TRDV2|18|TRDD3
CACDENWGNSWDTRQMFF
TGTGCCTGTGACGAGAACTGGGGGAACTCCTGGGACACCCGACAGATGTTTTTC